This entry concerns a single TCR beta chain. V was shortened by 0 bases and J by 0 bases, with 9 bases between the two germline ends. CDR1 is SGDLS, CDR2 YYNGEE, per germline. The CDR3 has 15 amino acids. This specimen comes from a study of blood T cell repertoires in COVID-19. Study as a whole: Donors in the United States, Italy and Spain gave samples during acute or convalescent COVID-19. The cDNA or gDNA used as material had been derived from T cells, B-cell-depleted T cells, or PBMCs.

As processed by the authors: For nucleated cells, counts were estimated from reference gene primer amplification. Repertoires were generated with immunoSEQ multiplex PCR, while TCRdb's copy carries only in-frame clones and drops some. From that table come the V and J calls and clone size; the DNA was used to work out D and trimming. The sample carries some 70,000 clones, around nine tenths recorded once. What was sequenced was peripheral blood. This chain connects TRBV9 to TRBJ1-2; D unresolved. The TCR sequence derives from a human donor in a cohort sampled during active COVID-19. The CDR3 coding sequence is TGTGCCAGCAGCGTAGGACCGGGGACTAACTATGGCTACACCTTC. It is translated as CASSVGPGTNYGYTF.